The clone carrying this T cell receptor (beta chain) showed up many times. Its matching antigen is unknown. Germline V lookup: CDR1 SGHVS, CDR2 FQNEAQ. Losses at the gene ends were 2 bases for V and 2 bases for J; bases not matched to a gene: 4. CDR3 length: 15 amino acids. This sample was included in a study of T-cell reconstitution after alpha-beta-depleted transplantation in children. Preparation of the TCRbeta library was carried out with unique molecular identifiers. TCRdb passed the PCR reads through MiXCR, listing each CDR3 protein once. The sample comprises about 300,000 distinct CDR3 sequences, around 7.3% of which are singletons, and about 8.2% rests with the top ten. General observations from the study: Newly produced T cells mostly accounted for T-cell counts and diversity one year post-transplant. From surviving recipient T cells and thymic progenitors came the high day-60 TCRbeta diversity observed in some patients. Several hundred rapidly expanded clones from non-depleted graft cells reportedly supplied alpha-beta T cells about two months post-transplant.

This receptor was taken from a female patient aged 2 to 10 who had a stem cell transplant for Fanconi anemia, so the T cells may come from the graft donor. The chain combines TRBV7-8 with TRBJ2-3; 7 bases line up with TRBD1. The source material was peripheral blood, sampled 360 days after TCRalphabeta/CD19-depleted stem cell transplant. The chain's CDR3 is CASSLRQGSTDTQYF. Here the CDR3 DNA reads TGTGCCAGCAGCTTAAGACAGGGCTCCACAGATACGCAGTATTTT.